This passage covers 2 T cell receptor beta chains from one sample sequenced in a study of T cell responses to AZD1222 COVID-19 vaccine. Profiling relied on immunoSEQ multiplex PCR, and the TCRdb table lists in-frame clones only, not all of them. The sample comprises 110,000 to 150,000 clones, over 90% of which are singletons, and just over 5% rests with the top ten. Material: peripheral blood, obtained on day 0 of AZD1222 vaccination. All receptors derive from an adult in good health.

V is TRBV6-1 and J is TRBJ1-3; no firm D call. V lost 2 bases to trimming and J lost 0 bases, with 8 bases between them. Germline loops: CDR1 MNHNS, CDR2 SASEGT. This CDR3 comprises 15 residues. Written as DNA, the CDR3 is TGTGCCAGCAGTGAAAAGGCAGACTCTGGAAACACCATATATTTT. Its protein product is CASSEKADSGNTIYF.

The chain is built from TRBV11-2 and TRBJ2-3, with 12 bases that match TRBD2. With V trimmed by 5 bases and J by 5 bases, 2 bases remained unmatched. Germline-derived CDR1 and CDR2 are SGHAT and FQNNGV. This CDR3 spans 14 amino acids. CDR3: CASSLGLAGDTQYF. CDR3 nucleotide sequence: TGTGCCAGCAGCCTGGGACTAGCGGGAGATACGCAGTATTTT.